These 26 T cell receptor beta chains came from one sample sequenced in a study of PD-1 blockade in classical Hodgkin lymphoma. Repertoires were generated with immunoSEQ multiplex PCR, while TCRdb's copy carries only in-frame clones and drops some. The sample yields about 36,000 clones, approximately 70% seen once. After autologous stem cell transplantation all patients relapsed, and prior brentuximab vedotin exposure differed between cohorts. Here the sequenced sample was peripheral blood mononuclear cells (PBMCs), taken before the second cycle of nivolumab. Receptor source: a human donor with classical Hodgkin lymphoma.

A word on this clone: Sequence at one end of the junction differs from germline and may be a read error. The gene calls are TRBV30 and TRBJ1-3; no firm D call. The CDR3 has 11 residues. Germline V CDR1 and CDR2: GTSNPN, SVGIG (reference sequence). In DNA form, the CDR3 reads TGTGCCTGGAGTGATGGAGACACCATATATTTT. It yields the protein CAWSDGDTIYF. Complete variable domain (other parts from reference TRBV30 and TRBJ1-3): SQTIHQWPATLVQPVGSPLSLECTVEGTSNPNLYWYRQAAGRGLQLLFYSVGIGQISSEVPQNLSASRPQDRQFILSSKKLLLSDSGFYLCAWSDGDTIYFGEGSWLTVV.

The chain links TRBV4-3 to TRBJ1-2; D is undetermined. V lost 0 bases to trimming and J lost 2 bases, with 7 bases between them. Germline V gives CDR1 LGHNA, CDR2 YSLEER. The CDR3 spans 14 residues. CDR3 coding DNA: TGCGCCAGCAGCCAAGATTCCACCAACTATGGCTACACCTTC. This gives the protein CASSQDSTNYGYTF.

The CDR3 loop is CAWSGNVQETQYF. DNA for the CDR3: TGTGCCTGGAGTGGGAACGTACAAGAGACCCAGTACTTC. J is TRBJ2-5 and V is TRBV30; D is ambiguous. CDR1 and CDR2 from the germline V gene are GTSNPN and SVGIG (reference sequence). The CDR3 is 13 residues long. The ends were cut back, 1 base at V and 2 bases at J, with 8 bases in the middle.

In this sample, this clone turned up a few times. V gene TRBV12-5 combines with J gene TRBJ1-1; tentative D call: TRBD1 (5 bases). CDR3 size: 12 residues. Germline CDR1 LGHNT, CDR2 FRNRAP. V was cut by 6 bases and J by 7 bases, with 12 bases left in between. The CDR3 region has the DNA TGTGCTAGTGGCCATGGGACGGGTGAAGCTTTCTTT. Its translation is CASGHGTGEAFF.

The genes are TRBV5-1 and TRBJ2-3, with TRBD2 identical over 9 bases. The CDR3 is 16 amino acids. V shed 4 bases and J 2 bases; nucleotides not matched to a gene: 8. The V gene's germline CDR1 is SGHRS and CDR2 YFSETQ. The CDR3 protein is CASSPGTSRITDTQYF. CDR3 nucleotides: TGCGCCAGCAGCCCCGGGACTAGCAGGATCACAGATACGCAGTATTTT.

There are a few counts of this clone. The DNA is left out, because the CDR3 cannot be placed on it with certainty; the CDR3 is given as TCRdb lists it. The genes are TRBV5-5 and TRBJ1-5; the D call TRBD1 from the table was never checked on the DNA. Germline V gives CDR1 SGHKS, CDR2 YYEKEE (reference sequence). The CDR3 is made up of 14 amino acids, end residues included. This chain's CDR3 is CASSFGPGNQPQHF.

This rearrangement joins TRBV10-3 to TRBJ2-3; D perhaps matches TRBD2 (6 bases). The V and J ends lost 10 bases and 4 bases respectively, with 9 bases between them. This CDR3 contains 11 residues. From germline, CDR1 is ENHRY and CDR2 SYGVKD. In DNA form, the CDR3 reads TGTGCCAACGGGGAGGCAGATACGCAGTATTTT. Residues: CANGEADTQYF.

Concerning this clone: At one boundary the junction diverges from the germline segment, which might be a read error. The chain carries TRBV5-6 and TRBJ2-3, with D possibly called TRBD1 or TRBD2 (5 bases each). Per germline, CDR1 SGHDT and CDR2 YYEEEE. CDR3 length: 15 residues. This CDR3 is CASTLTGRLTDTQYF. The DNA for the CDR3 is TGTGCCAGCACCTTGACGGGGCGACTCACAGATACGCAGTATTTT.

V is TRBV2 and J is TRBJ2-5, with TRBD2 matching 7 bases. This CDR3 spans 15 amino acids. V gave up 8 bases and J gave up 1 base; unmatched junction bases: 10. Germline assignment: CDR1 SNHLY and CDR2 FYNNEI. CDR3 residues: CASGTSGLPQETQYF. The CDR3 DNA reads TGTGCCAGCGGCACATCGGGACTACCCCAAGAGACCCAGTACTTC.

The genes are TRBV5-1 and TRBJ2-7; D is perhaps TRBD2 (6 bases). Germline assignment: CDR1 SGHRS and CDR2 YFSETQ. With 0 bases removed from V and 0 bases from J, the gap between germline ends came to 10 bases. The CDR3 spans 15 residues. The CDR3 protein is CASSLGGGASYEQYF. The CDR3 coding sequence is TGCGCCAGCAGCTTGGGCGGCGGGGCCTCCTACGAGCAGTACTTC.

The chain recombines TRBV7-2 with TRBJ2-5; D perhaps matches TRBD2 (7 bases). V was cut by 5 bases and J by 5 bases, with 15 bases left in between. CDR1 and CDR2 from the germline V gene are SGHTA and FQGNSA. This CDR3 spans 14 amino acids. CDR3 sequence reads: CASSLGGRSETQYF. The CDR3 DNA sequence: TGTGCCAGCAGCCTGGGGGGGCGCAGTGAGACCCAGTACTTC.

The J gene is TRBJ2-1, the V gene TRBV10-3; 7 nucleotides line up with TRBD1. The V segment lost 5 bases and the J segment 5 bases; nucleotides outside the gene matches: 6. The CDR3 is 14 residues long. Germline CDR1 and CDR2: ENHRY and SYGVKD. CDR3 nucleotide sequence: TGTGCCATCAGTACCGGGACAGTGAACAATGAGCAGTTCTTC. It yields the protein CAISTGTVNNEQFF.

The chain combines TRBV5-1 with TRBJ2-4, with D uncertain. The CDR3 is made up of 15 amino acids. Germline V CDR1 and CDR2: SGHRS, YFSETQ. The ends were cut back, 1 base at V and 2 bases at J, with 10 bases in the middle. The CDR3 bases are TGCGCCAGCAGCTTGTTCTGGGGTACCAAAAACATTCAGTACTTC. Translated, it gives CASSLFWGTKNIQYF. Variable domain in full (rest from reference TRBV5-1 and TRBJ2-4): KAGVTQTPRYLIKTRGQQVTLSCSPISGHRSVSWYQQTPGQGLQFLFEYFSETQRNKGNFPGRFSGRQFSNSRSEMNVSTLELGDSALYLCASSLFWGTKNIQYFGAGTRLSVL.

The chain couples TRBV5-6 to TRBJ1-2; no clear D. The V gene's germline CDR1 is SGHDT and CDR2 YYEEEE. CDR3 length equals 13 residues. Trimming took 3 bases from V and 2 from J, leaving 8 bases between them. This CDR3 reads CASSSVQNYGYTF. The CDR3 nucleotides read TGTGCCAGCAGCTCCGTACAGAACTATGGCTACACCTTC.

This sequence joins TRBV28 and TRBJ2-5, with D perhaps TRBD1 (6 bases). V was cut by 5 bases and J by 5 bases, with 15 bases left in between. The CDR3 totals 14 residues. Germline CDR1 reads MDHEN; CDR2 reads SYDVKM. The CDR3 nucleotides are TGTGCCAGCAGTGATCAGGGGTATGGGGAGACCCAGTACTTC. Residues: CASSDQGYGETQYF.

The rearrangement uses TRBV27 and TRBJ2-1; TRBD2 matches at 11 bases. Germline assignment: CDR1 MNHEY and CDR2 SMNVEV (reference sequence). This CDR3 is 18 amino acids long. V shed 7 bases and J 3 bases; nucleotides not matched to a gene: 14. CDR3 nucleotide sequence: TGTGCCAGCACTCAAAGGACTAGCGGGTTTCCAAACTACAATGAGCAGTTCTTC. Protein: CASTQRTSGFPNYNEQFF.

The chain recombines TRBV7-6 with TRBJ1-2; 7 nucleotides line up with TRBD1. Germline CDR1 reads SGHVS; CDR2 reads FNYEAQ. The CDR3 is made up of 17 amino acids. Unmatched junction bases numbered 12, after V lost 4 bases and J lost 1 base. Here the CDR3 DNA reads TGTGCCAGCAGCTCTCAGACAGGGAGGGGGTTTAACTATGGCTACACCTTC. Translated: CASSSQTGRGFNYGYTF.

This chain joins TRBV7-2 and TRBJ2-1; D unclear. Trimming shortened V by 2 bases and J by 6 bases, and 11 bases separated the two germline ends. Germline V CDR1 and CDR2: SGHTA, FQGNSA. The CDR3 is 14 residues long. Here the CDR3 reads CASSLSLPPNEQFF. The CDR3 region has the DNA TGTGCCAGCAGCTTATCGCTTCCACCCAATGAGCAGTTCTTC.

The chain recombines TRBV18 with TRBJ2-1; 7 bases are a match to TRBD1. The CDR3 is 15 residues long. Germline CDR1 and CDR2: KGHSH and LQKENI. The V and J ends lost 0 bases and 7 bases, in that order; junction bases with no gene match: 6. CDR3 DNA sequence: TGTGCCAGCTCACCACCTCGACAGGGCACTAATGAGCAGTTCTTC. Translated: CASSPPRQGTNEQFF.

The rearrangement links TRBV5-1 to TRBJ1-5; D remains unclear. The CDR3 extends over 15 amino acids. From germline, CDR1 is SGHRS and CDR2 YFSETQ. The V end was cut by 0 bases, the J end by 2 bases, with 9 bases between. The CDR3 DNA sequence: TGCGCCAGCAGCTTGGGTGATGTGGGCAATCAGCCCCAGCATTTT. Translation gives CASSLGDVGNQPQHF.

This clone appeared a few times. The V call is TRBV10-3, the J call TRBJ1-6; 7 bases align to TRBD1. The V segment lost 0 bases and the J segment 7 bases; nucleotides outside the gene matches: 3. The CDR3 is 15 amino acids. Germline lookup yields CDR1 ENHRY and CDR2 SYGVKD. CDR3 protein: CAISESRDSNSPLHF. The CDR3 nucleotides read TGTGCCATCAGTGAGTCCCGGGACAGCAATTCACCCCTCCACTTT.

The rearrangement links TRBV19 to TRBJ2-1; 13 bases match TRBD2. The CDR3 covers 15 residues. Germline loops: CDR1 LNHDA, CDR2 SQIVND (reference sequence). The V segment lost 5 bases and the J segment 7 bases; nucleotides outside the gene matches: 5. CDR3 in DNA: TGTGCCAGTAGTCCTGGACTAGCGGGGGTGAATGAGCAGTTCTTC. Translated, it gives CASSPGLAGVNEQFF.

The chain has TRBV20-1 and TRBJ1-5, with no clear D. In germline, CDR1 is DFQATT, CDR2 SNEGSKA (reference sequence). The CDR3 is made up of 11 amino acids. The ends were cut back, 3 bases at V and 6 bases at J, with 6 bases in the middle. In DNA form, the CDR3 reads TGCAGTGCTAGTCAGAGTCAGCCCCAGCATTTT. It is translated as CSASQSQPQHF.

Within the sample, this clone is medium-sized. The chain recombines TRBV7-9 with TRBJ1-6, with TRBD1 matching 7 bases. This CDR3 has 14 residues. The V gene's germline CDR1 is SEHNR and CDR2 FQNEAQ (reference sequence). The trim removed 5 bases at V and 4 bases at J, leaving 2 bases unmatched. The CDR3 sequence: CASSPGQYNSPLHF. The DNA of the CDR3 is TGTGCCAGCAGCCCGGGACAGTATAATTCACCCCTCCACTTT.

This clone showed up just a few times. The chain carries TRBV5-1 and TRBJ1-1; weak D call: TRBD1 (6 bases). V was shortened by 4 bases and J by 1 base, with 11 bases between the two germline ends. CDR1 SGHRS and CDR2 YFSETQ come from the germline V gene. CDR3 size: 14 residues. CDR3 residues: CASSTQGGNTEAFF. The CDR3 coding sequence is TGCGCCAGCAGCACCCAAGGGGGGAACACTGAAGCTTTCTTT.

The chain links TRBV18 to TRBJ2-3; weak D call: TRBD2 (5 bases). Germline V CDR1 and CDR2: KGHSH, LQKENI. This CDR3 contains 19 residues. Trimming took off 3 bases at V and 0 bases at J, with 22 bases between the two ends. CDR3 nucleotide sequence: TGTGCCAGCTCACCCTTGGGGAGCAGAGCTCGTACTAGCACAGATACGCAGTATTTT. It is translated as CASSPLGSRARTSTDTQYF.